The 3 T cell receptor beta chains below all came from one sample that was sequenced in a study of pediatric ulcerative colitis. The assay was immunoSEQ multiplex PCR, and TCRdb's table has in-frame clones only and misses some. This table holds 50,000 to 65,000 clones, roughly nine tenths found once. The sequenced sample consisted of blood. These receptors all stem from a boy younger than 18 with severe ulcerative colitis.

The chain combines TRBV27 with TRBJ2-7; D perhaps matches TRBD2 (6 bases). The V and J ends lost 0 bases and 3 bases respectively, with 6 bases between them. This CDR3 is built from 13 residues. The V gene's germline CDR1 is MNHEY and CDR2 SMNVEV (reference sequence). The CDR3 bases are TGTGCCAGCAGTTTATCTAGCGGCTACGAGCAGTACTTC. This sequence encodes CASSLSSGYEQYF.

V usage is TRBV19 and J usage is TRBJ2-3; 11 nucleotides line up with TRBD1. Germline V gives CDR1 LNHDA, CDR2 SQIVND (reference sequence). CDR3 length equals 20 residues. With V trimmed by 5 bases and J by 2 bases, 18 bases remained unmatched. CDR3 sequence reads: CASSAWDRGFSLDSTDTQYF. The CDR3 nucleotides are TGTGCCAGTAGTGCATGGGACAGGGGGTTCTCACTCGACTCCACAGATACGCAGTATTTT. The variable domain in full, with the rest retrieved from reference TRBV19 and TRBJ2-3, is DGGITQSPKYLFRKEGQNVTLSCEQNLNHDAMYWYRQDPGQGLRLIYYSQIVNDFQKGDIAEGYSVSREKKESFPLTVTSAQKNPTAFYLCASSAWDRGFSLDSTDTQYFGPGTRLTVL.

The V call is TRBV27, the J call TRBJ2-5; 14 nucleotides align to TRBD2. This CDR3 has 17 residues. The germline CDR1 and CDR2 sequences are MNHEY and SMNVEV (reference sequence). J lost 5 bases, V lost 5 bases, and 10 bases had no gene match. The CDR3 reads CASSPEGLAGGSETQYF. CDR3 DNA: TGTGCCAGCAGTCCCGAAGGACTAGCGGGAGGTTCGGAGACCCAGTACTTC.